The entry below describes one TCR beta chain. Participant-reported clinical history was the basis for cohort assignment. Cohort 3 donors were reported recovered after two negative PCRs, clearance, or symptom resolution. Clones were read by immunoSEQ multiplex PCR, and TCRdb kept only the in-frame ones, dropping some. The profile shows approximately 440,000 clones, 87% of them singletons. This sample is part of a study of blood T cell repertoires in COVID-19. Study-level background: The cDNA or gDNA used as material had been derived from T cells, B-cell-depleted T cells, or PBMCs.

V dropped 2 bases and J dropped 7 bases, with 11 bases sitting between them. From germline, CDR1 is LGHNT and CDR2 FRNRAP. CDR3 length equals 13 residues. This chain connects TRBV12-5 to TRBJ1-2; no definite D call. The specimen sequenced was PBMCs or T cells enriched from blood (not recorded which). This TCR was sampled from a woman aged 18-29 years who had recovered from COVID-19. The CDR3 protein is CASGLTEGSGYTF. The CDR3 nucleotides are TGTGCTAGTGGTTTGACCGAGGGATCTGGCTACACCTTC.